These 23 T cell receptor beta chains were all obtained from the same sample, sequenced in a study of cytomegalovirus exposure and HLA in healthy donors. This PCR relied on a set of 60 Vbeta primers and 13 Jbeta primers. The assay was immunoSEQ multiplex PCR, and TCRdb's table has in-frame clones only and misses some. The sample lists 150,000 to 200,000 clones, more than 65% occurring once. Sequencing input: PBMCs. These receptors came from a woman aged 40-49 years in good health and CMV-seropositive.

The genes are TRBV5-4 and TRBJ2-4; D gene uncertain. Germline V CDR1 and CDR2: SGHNT, YYREEE (reference sequence). Between the trimmed V and J ends, which lost 1 base and 0 bases, there was a span of 14 bases. CDR3 length equals 17 residues. The CDR3 DNA is TGTGCCAGCAGCTTGAGCCTCCGACAAGCAGCCAAAAACATTCAGTACTTC. Protein sequence: CASSLSLRQAAKNIQYF.

The chain's CDR3 is CASSSGLPHFF. The DNA for the CDR3 is TGTGCCAGCAGCTCGGGACTCCCGCATTTCTTC. The rearrangement joins TRBV7-8 to TRBJ2-1, with D perhaps TRBD2 (6 bases). This CDR3 spans 11 amino acids. The V end lost 4 bases, the J end lost 16 bases, and 14 bases lay between the germline ends. The germline V gene encodes CDR1 SGHVS and CDR2 FQNEAQ. The full variable domain, completed using reference TRBV7-8 and TRBJ2-1, is GAGVSQSPRYKVAKRGQDVALRCDPISGHVSLFWYQQALGQGPEFLTYFQNEAQLDKSGLPSDRFFAERPEGSVSTLKIQRTQQEDSAVYLCASSSGLPHFFGPGTRLTVL.

The J gene is TRBJ2-1, the V gene TRBV5-4; 7 nucleotides agree with TRBD2. The CDR3 totals 15 residues. The V gene's germline CDR1 is SGHNT and CDR2 YYREEE (reference sequence). Trimming removed 0 bases from V and 4 bases from J; junction bases left unmatched: 4. The CDR3 loop is CASSLEASGYNEQFF. The CDR3 DNA reads TGTGCCAGCAGCTTGGAGGCTAGCGGTTACAATGAGCAGTTCTTC.

The chain is built from TRBV5-6 and TRBJ1-5; 12 positions match TRBD1. The germline V gene has CDR1 SGHDT and CDR2 YYEEEE. The CDR3 length is 15 residues. J was trimmed by 7 bases and V by 4 bases; bases with no gene match: 6. The CDR3 nucleotides read TGTGCCAGCAGCCTGGGACAGGGGGCGAGACAGCCCCAGCATTTT. It yields the protein CASSLGQGARQPQHF. Looking up the rest from reference TRBV5-6 and TRBJ1-5 gives the full variable domain: DAGVTQSPTHLIKTRGQQVTLRCSPKSGHDTVSWYQQALGQGPQFIFQYYEEEERQRGNFPDRFSGHQFPNYSSELNVNALLLGDSALYLCASSLGQGARQPQHFGDGTRLSIL.

CDR3 residues: CAISGGGLGGSSYEQYF. CDR3 coding DNA: TGTGCCATCAGTGGAGGAGGGTTAGGGGGCAGCTCCTACGAGCAGTACTTC. The chain joins TRBV10-3 to TRBJ2-7; a possible D gene is TRBD1 (7 bases). V was pared by 4 bases and J by 0 bases, with 19 bases between. This CDR3 is built from 17 residues. The germline V gene has CDR1 ENHRY and CDR2 SYGVKD.

CDR3 sequence (DNA): TGTGCCAGTATCACAGGGAACTATGGCTACACCTTC. Its translation is CASITGNYGYTF. The chain carries TRBV2 and TRBJ1-2; D possibly corresponds to TRBD1 (6 bases). Germline CDR1 and CDR2: SNHLY and FYNNEI. Trimming shortened V by 9 bases and J by 2 bases, and 10 bases separated the two germline ends. The CDR3 consists of 12 residues.

J is TRBJ2-1 and V is TRBV29-1, with D perhaps TRBD2 (6 bases). CDR1 and CDR2 (germline): SQVTM, ANQGSEA. CDR3 length: 12 amino acids. Trimming took 3 bases from V and 5 from J, leaving 8 bases between them. The CDR3 sequence is CSVERGDNEQFF. The CDR3 bases are TGCAGCGTTGAGCGGGGAGACAATGAGCAGTTCTTC.

This clone was found a few times. The chain recombines TRBV25-1 with TRBJ2-1, with 10 bases fitting TRBD2. J was trimmed by 6 bases and V by 2 bases; bases with no gene match: 4. The germline V gene encodes CDR1 MGHDK and CDR2 SYGVNS. CDR3 length equals 15 residues. CDR3 loop: CASSEGTSEINEQFF. CDR3 DNA: TGTGCCAGCAGTGAAGGGACTAGCGAGATCAATGAGCAGTTCTTC.

This clone appeared a few times. V usage is TRBV5-4 and J usage is TRBJ1-4, with 9 bases aligning to TRBD1. In germline, CDR1 is SGHNT, CDR2 YYREEE (reference sequence). Losses at the gene ends were 4 bases for V and 8 bases for J; bases not matched to a gene: 6. This CDR3 is 14 amino acids long. In nucleotides, the CDR3 is TGTGCCAGCAGCCTACAGGGGGCCAGCGAAAAACTGTTTTTT. Encoded protein: CASSLQGASEKLFF.

The V gene is TRBV10-3, the J gene TRBJ1-2, with a weak D call TRBD1 (6 bases). In germline, CDR1 is ENHRY, CDR2 SYGVKD. CDR3 length: 15 amino acids. V was pared by 6 bases and J by 7 bases, with 21 bases between. Here the CDR3 DNA reads TGTGCCATCAGCCCCAGACAGGTCTCAGGTGGTGGCTACACCTTC. This translates into CAISPRQVSGGGYTF.

This chain links TRBV27 with TRBJ2-3; TRBD2 might be the D (5 bases). Germline V CDR1 and CDR2: MNHEY, SMNVEV (reference sequence). The V gene lost 5 bases and the J gene lost 7 bases, with 16 bases spanning the gap. This CDR3 is built from 14 residues. CDR3 DNA: TGTGCCAGCAGTCAAGGAGGAAATGCAAATACGCAGTATTTT. Its translation is CASSQGGNANTQYF.

The chain employs TRBV19 and TRBJ2-7; TRBD2 aligns across 8 bases. V shed 6 bases and J 2 bases; nucleotides not matched to a gene: 6. The germline V gene encodes CDR1 LNHDA and CDR2 SQIVND (reference sequence). This CDR3 contains 14 residues. This CDR3 reads CASSPTSGPYEQYF. The CDR3 nucleotides are TGTGCCAGTAGCCCAACTAGCGGCCCCTACGAGCAGTACTTC.

The genes are TRBV6-1 and TRBJ2-2; D is possibly TRBD1 (5 bases). This CDR3 has 14 residues. The V gene's germline CDR1 is MNHNS and CDR2 SASEGT. With 2 bases removed from V and 10 bases from J, the gap between germline ends came to 14 bases. This chain's CDR3 is CASSEPRIGAELFF. Here the CDR3 DNA reads TGTGCCAGCAGTGAACCTCGAATTGGGGCGGAGCTGTTTTTT.

V and J are TRBV28 and TRBJ2-7, with 11 bases lining up with TRBD1. With 3 bases clipped from V and 6 bases from J, the junction kept 7 bases outside the gene matches. The CDR3 loop spans 15 amino acids. Germline V gene data show CDR1 as MDHEN and CDR2 as SYDVKM. CDR3 protein: CASSFPGTGGREQYF. DNA for the CDR3: TGTGCCAGCAGTTTCCCCGGGACAGGGGGACGCGAGCAGTACTTC.

This clone was counted between two and nine times. The rearrangement joins TRBV2 to TRBJ1-1; tentatively, D is TRBD1 (5 bases). Trimming took off 4 bases at V and 4 bases at J, with 13 bases between the two ends. This CDR3 contains 14 residues. In germline, CDR1 is SNHLY, CDR2 FYNNEI. The chain's CDR3 is CASSVSGAVTEAFF. CDR3 DNA: TGTGCCAGCAGTGTAAGCGGGGCGGTCACTGAAGCTTTCTTT.

The chain links TRBV6-4 to TRBJ2-1; 8 nucleotides align to TRBD2. This CDR3 spans 14 amino acids. Per germline, CDR1 MRHNA and CDR2 SNTAGT. The V segment lost 6 bases and the J segment 4 bases; nucleotides outside the gene matches: 5. CDR3 sequence (DNA): TGTGCCAGCAGGATGCGGGAGGAATACAATGAGCAGTTCTTC. This gives the protein CASRMREEYNEQFF.

The sample holds one count of this clone. The rearrangement joins TRBV18 to TRBJ1-4; 9 bases agree with TRBD1. The V gene end was trimmed by 5 bases and the J gene end by 10 bases; junction bases not matched to a gene: 8. The CDR3 spans 14 residues. Per germline, CDR1 KGHSH and CDR2 LQKENI. CDR3 sequence: CASSSGQGMGKLFF. The CDR3 DNA sequence: TGTGCCAGCTCATCGGGACAGGGTATGGGAAAACTGTTTTTT.

V gene TRBV5-4 combines with J gene TRBJ2-7; the match to TRBD1 covers 8 bases. V was clipped by 4 bases and J by 4 bases; unmatched bases: 19. CDR1 and CDR2 (germline): SGHNT, YYREEE (reference sequence). The CDR3 spans 18 residues. Here the CDR3 reads CASSPADETGGVRYEQYF. CDR3 in DNA: TGTGCCAGCAGCCCCGCGGACGAAACAGGGGGAGTGCGGTACGAGCAGTACTTC. Full variable domain (remainder filled in from reference TRBV5-4 and TRBJ2-7): ETGVTQSPTHLIKTRGQQVTLRCSSQSGHNTVSWYQQALGQGPQFIFQYYREEENGRGNFPPRFSGLQFPNYSSELNVNALELDDSALYLCASSPADETGGVRYEQYFGPGTRLTVT.

This chain joins TRBV6-5 and TRBJ2-7, with TRBD2 matching over 8 bases. This CDR3 region has 14 residues. Germline V lookup: CDR1 MNHEY, CDR2 SVGAGI. Trimming at V came to 4 bases and at J to 5 bases, leaving 7 bases not matched to a gene. The CDR3 DNA reads as TGTGCCAGCAGTTCCGAGCGGGAGACCCACGAGCAGTACTTC. Protein sequence: CASSSERETHEQYF.

V is TRBV19 and J is TRBJ2-2; 11 nucleotides match TRBD2. The CDR3 covers 13 residues. With V trimmed by 7 bases and J by 5 bases, 0 bases remained unmatched. Germline V CDR1 and CDR2: LNHDA, SQIVND (reference sequence). The DNA for the CDR3 is TGTGCCAGTATAGCGGGGGGGACCGGGGAGCTGTTTTTT. As protein: CASIAGGTGELFF.

The chain links TRBV7-9 to TRBJ1-1, with D perhaps matching TRBD1 (5 bases). The CDR3 is made up of 19 amino acids. Trimming removed 6 bases from V and 0 bases from J, with 26 bases in between. The V gene's germline CDR1 is SEHNR and CDR2 FQNEAQ (reference sequence). CDR3 in amino acids: CASRQNGLSDSLMNTEAFF. The DNA for the CDR3 is TGTGCCAGCAGACAAAATGGGTTGTCTGACAGTTTAATGAACACTGAAGCTTTCTTT.

The V gene is TRBV2, the J gene TRBJ2-2; no firm D call. CDR1 SNHLY and CDR2 FYNNEI come from the germline V gene. The length of the CDR3 is 14 residues. Trimming took off 5 bases at V and 4 bases at J, with 11 bases between the two ends. The DNA of the CDR3 is TGTGCCAGCAGTAGCGAGACCCTCACCGGGGAGCTGTTTTTT. Translation gives CASSSETLTGELFF.

The chain uses TRBV10-3 and TRBJ2-7, with 10 bases that match TRBD1. V was clipped by 11 bases and J by 5 bases; unmatched bases: 6. CDR1 and CDR2 from the germline V gene are ENHRY and SYGVKD. The CDR3 extends over 12 amino acids. This CDR3 reads CASRDRGNEQYF. CDR3 DNA: TGTGCCTCCCGGGACAGGGGAAACGAGCAGTACTTC.